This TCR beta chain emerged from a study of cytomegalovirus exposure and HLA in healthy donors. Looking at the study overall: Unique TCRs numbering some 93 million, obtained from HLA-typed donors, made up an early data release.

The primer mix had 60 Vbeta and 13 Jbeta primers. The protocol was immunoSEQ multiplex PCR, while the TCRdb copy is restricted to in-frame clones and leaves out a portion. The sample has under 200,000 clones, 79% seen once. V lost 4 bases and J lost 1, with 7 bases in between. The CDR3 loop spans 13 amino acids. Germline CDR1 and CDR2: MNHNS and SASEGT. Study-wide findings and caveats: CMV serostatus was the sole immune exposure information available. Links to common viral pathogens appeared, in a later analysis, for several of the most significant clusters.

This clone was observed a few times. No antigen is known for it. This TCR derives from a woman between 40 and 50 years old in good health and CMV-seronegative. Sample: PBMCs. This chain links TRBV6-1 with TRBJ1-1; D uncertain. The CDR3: CASSVSENTEAFF. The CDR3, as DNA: TGTGCCAGCAGTGTATCAGAGAACACTGAAGCTTTCTTT.